This TCR beta chain comes out of a study of cytomegalovirus exposure and HLA in healthy donors. Remarks on this clone: Antigen unknown.

V lost 6 bases to trimming and J lost 5 bases; unmatched junction nucleotides: 8. Germline CDR1 SEHNR, CDR2 FQNEAQ (reference sequence). CDR3 length: 15 amino acids. Study-level findings and limits: High sensitivity and specificity were reportedly achieved when the classifier diagnosed cytomegalovirus status. Altogether, around 160 TCR beta chains were recorded as cytomegalovirus-associated. Later work associated approximately 17,000 TCR beta sequences with HLA alleles at 0.05 false discovery rate.

The PCR contained 60 Vbeta and 13 Jbeta primers. Assay: immunoSEQ multiplex PCR; the TCRdb copy retains only in-frame clones and omits some. The sample contains 150,000 to 200,000 clones, 79% of which appear only once. The sequence was obtained from a woman between 45 and 65 years old in good health and CMV-seronegative. Material for sequencing was PBMCs. J is TRBJ1-4 and V is TRBV7-9; 8 nucleotides line up with TRBD1. CDR3 sequence reads: CASSPARQGNEKLFF. The CDR3 coding sequence is TGTGCCAGCAGTCCTGCCCGACAGGGGAATGAAAAACTGTTTTTT.